These 9 T cell receptor beta chains share one sample of origin, sequenced in a study of OX40 agonist ivuxolimab in advanced cancers. The data were produced by immunoSEQ multiplex PCR, yet TCRdb's version contains in-frame clones alone and is incomplete. The data contain about 34,000 clones, over 90% of them singletons. The sequencing used CD4+ or CD8+ T cells sorted from blood, collected in a trial of the OX40 agonist ivuxolimab. These receptors originate from an adult with an advanced solid tumor such as melanoma, head and neck, liver or kidney cancer.

In DNA, the CDR3 is TGTGCCAGCAGTTTGACGCTTAACTATCACAATGAGCAGTTCTTC. Protein product: CASSLTLNYHNEQFF. The genes are TRBV28 and TRBJ2-1; D remains ambiguous. V lost 3 bases and J lost 5, with 14 bases in between. The CDR3 covers 15 residues. CDR1 is MDHEN, CDR2 SYDVKM, per germline.

This clone was observed once. V and J are TRBV7-2 and TRBJ1-2; unclear D gene. Per the germline V gene, CDR1 is SGHTA and CDR2 is FQGNSA. The CDR3 extends over 13 amino acids. Trimming took off 1 base at V and 4 bases at J, with 7 bases between the two ends. In DNA form, the CDR3 reads TGTGCCAGCAGCTTAGATTCAGGCTATGGCTACACCTTC. Translation: CASSLDSGYGYTF.

This chain links TRBV5-1 with TRBJ2-7; 9 nucleotides line up with TRBD2. V lost 0 bases, J lost 1 base, and 2 bases stayed unmatched. Germline loops: CDR1 SGHRS, CDR2 YFSETQ. The CDR3 has 15 amino acids. CDR3 coding DNA: TGCGCCAGCAGCTTGGTAGCGGGAGTGTCCTACGAGCAGTACTTC. Translated, it gives CASSLVAGVSYEQYF.

The chain links TRBV28 to TRBJ1-5; no clear D gene. Per germline, CDR1 MDHEN and CDR2 SYDVKM. The germline V and J ends were trimmed by 9 bases and 0 bases, with 15 bases remaining between them. The length of the CDR3 is 15 residues. CDR3 region: CASSELPNSNQPQHF. DNA for the CDR3: TGTGCCAGTAGTGAGTTACCAAATAGCAATCAGCCCCAGCATTTT.

CDR3 DNA sequence: TGTGCCAGCTCTGGGGCCAACGTCCTGACTTTC. Its translation is CASSGANVLTF. V and J are TRBV7-9 and TRBJ2-6; no reliable D call. The CDR3 contains 11 residues. V lost 8 bases, J lost 1 base, and 0 bases lay in between. The germline V gene encodes CDR1 SEHNR and CDR2 FQNEAQ (reference sequence). The whole variable domain, remainder taken from reference TRBV7-9 and TRBJ2-6, is DTGVSQNPRHKITKRGQNVTFRCDPISEHNRLYWYRQTLGQGPEFLTYFQNEAQLEKSRLLSDRFSAERPKGSFSTLEIQRTEQGDSAMYLCASSGANVLTFGAGSRLTVL.

The chain links TRBV6-6 to TRBJ1-2; 8 bases map to TRBD1. This CDR3 spans 14 amino acids. From germline, CDR1 is MNHNY and CDR2 SVGAGI (reference sequence). The junction had 3 bases not matched to a gene; V was cut back by 2 bases and J by 4 bases. The CDR3 bases are TGTGCCAGCAGTTACCCGGACAGGGCCTATGGCTACACCTTC. Translated: CASSYPDRAYGYTF.

This clone occurred once. CDR3 DNA: TGCGCCAGCCACGAAGCGCCAACAGGGTTACGGAATGAGCAGTTCTTC. Protein sequence: CASHEAPTGLRNEQFF. The chain is built from TRBV5-1 and TRBJ2-1; D is possibly TRBD1 (6 bases). Germline loops: CDR1 SGHRS, CDR2 YFSETQ. The CDR3 runs to 16 residues. V lost 7 bases and J lost 7, with 24 bases in between.

The gene calls are TRBV6-5 and TRBJ2-7, with 10 nucleotides matching TRBD2. Germline CDR1 and CDR2: MNHEY and SVGAGI. Trimming took 2 bases from V and 5 from J; bases not matched to a gene: 3. This CDR3 is 14 amino acids long. The CDR3 sequence: CASSYGTSEDEQYF. Here the CDR3 DNA reads TGTGCCAGCAGTTACGGGACTAGCGAGGACGAGCAGTACTTC.

The chain links TRBV4-1 to TRBJ2-7; 13 bases are shared with TRBD2. Unmatched junction bases numbered 11, after V lost 5 bases and J lost 7 bases. The germline V gene has CDR1 MGHRA and CDR2 YSYEKL. CDR3 size: 16 residues. Here the CDR3 DNA reads TGCGCCAGCAGCACTCGGACTAGCGGGAGATTTCAGGAGCAGTACTTC. Amino acid sequence: CASSTRTSGRFQEQYF.